This TCR beta chain emerged from a study of tumor-infiltrating lymphocytes in oesophageal squamous cell carcinoma. TCRdb itself ran the PCR reads through MiXCR, one entry per CDR3 protein. The sample has some 20,000 distinct CDR3 sequences; over 40% are singletons. The CDR3 is 12 amino acids. Germline V CDR1 and CDR2: SGHVS, FNYEAQ. The sequenced material came from normal esophageal tissue next to the tumor. This receptor was taken from a male donor with esophageal squamous cell carcinoma. The chain carries TRBV7-6 and TRBJ2-4; 9 nucleotides line up with TRBD2. The CDR3 is CAIAGDKNIQYF. The CDR3 DNA reads as TGTGCTATAGCGGGGGACAAAAACATTCAGTACTTC.